Listed here are 27 T cell receptor beta chains from one sample, sequenced in a study of Ad26.COV2.S vaccination and SARS-CoV-2 variants (dated by TCRdb to the early 2020s). Read against the paper, the sample's treatment or condition label means: some 20 received Ad26.COV2.S at low or high dose, single or two shots; 5 received placebo; per-sample allocation not given. Repertoires of vaccine and placebo recipients were sequenced from samples taken on day 63 after the first injection. The library relied on the immunoSEQ multiplex PCR assay. TCRdb retrieved this table from immuneACCESS and kept in-frame rearrangements only. Not all clones are present; in checked studies, unresolved V genes account for under half, and no reason is known for the remainder. In all, the sample holds 350,000 to 600,000 clones, and roughly nine tenths of those were seen once. Of the sample, 1.5% to 2% is held by the ten largest clones.

Specimen: peripheral blood, collected in a trial of Ad26.COV2.S vaccine versus placebo. The receptors derive from a person aged 18 to 59 who received the Ad26.COV2.S COVID-19 vaccine or a placebo.

V is TRBV6-5 and J is TRBJ2-2; 10 bases agree with TRBD2. The CDR3 covers 16 residues. Germline trimming cut 2 bases from V and 6 bases from J; bases unmatched to any gene: 6. Germline V gene sequence: CDR1 MNHEY, CDR2 SVGAGI. CDR3 in DNA: TGTGCCAGCAGTTACCCCCCTAGCGGGAGCGCCGGGGAGCTGTTTTTT. This translates into CASSYPPSGSAGELFF.

This clone showed up just once. The V call is TRBV5-1, the J call TRBJ1-1, with a possible D match to TRBD1 (6 bases). CDR1 and CDR2 from the germline V gene are SGHRS and YFSETQ. This CDR3 comprises 14 residues. With 0 bases removed from V and 10 bases from J, the gap between germline ends came to 16 bases. The CDR3 sequence: CASSLGDIGRGAFF. CDR3 nucleotide sequence: TGCGCCAGCAGCTTGGGGGACATCGGGCGGGGAGCTTTCTTT.

V and J are TRBV5-1 and TRBJ1-6, with D perhaps matching TRBD1 (5 bases). V lost 0 bases, J lost 12 bases, and 10 bases lay in between. CDR1 SGHRS and CDR2 YFSETQ come from the germline V gene. The CDR3 covers 13 residues. Written as DNA, the CDR3 is TGCGCCAGCAGCTTGGAATCAGGGAGACCCCTCCACTTT. Its protein product is CASSLESGRPLHF.

Only a few counts were recorded for this clone. The rearrangement links TRBV29-1 to TRBJ2-7; D gene unclear. CDR1 is SQVTM, CDR2 ANQGSEA, per germline. This CDR3 comprises 12 residues. V lost 0 bases and J 4 bases, leaving 7 bases between the germline ends. The CDR3 DNA is TGCAGCGTTGAAGATCCCGGGTACGAGCAGTACTTC. Its protein product is CSVEDPGYEQYF.

A remark on this clone: Mismatch with germline at one junction end may stem from a read error. The V and J genes are TRBV20-1 and TRBJ2-3; D possibly uses TRBD1 or TRBD2 (5 bases each). The germline V gene encodes CDR1 DFQATT and CDR2 SNEGSKA (reference sequence). This CDR3 has 8 amino acids. The CDR3 loop reads CSAEGTPF. The CDR3 nucleotides read TGCAGTGCTGAGGGGACCCCATTT.

This rearrangement joins TRBV12-3 or TRBV12-4 to TRBJ2-1; a possible D gene is TRBD1 (5 bases). V was trimmed by 2 bases and J by 6 bases, leaving 8 bases between them. The CDR3 covers 13 residues. This CDR3 is CASSLWGSNEQFF. CDR3 coding DNA: TGTGCCAGCAGTTTATGGGGCTCCAATGAGCAGTTCTTC.

This clone was recorded only once. The J gene is TRBJ1-1, the V gene TRBV13; no firm D call. Trimming pared 0 bases from V and 4 bases from J, leaving 6 bases between. Germline values: CDR1 PRHDT, CDR2 FYEKMQ (reference sequence). There are 13 residues in the CDR3. The CDR3 loop is CASSLGVATEAFF. The CDR3 DNA sequence: TGTGCCAGCAGCTTAGGGGTGGCCACTGAAGCTTTCTTT.

CDR3 bases: TGTGCCAGCATCAAGACCGACAGAGGTGGAAACACCATATATTTT. Protein sequence: CASIKTDRGGNTIYF. The chain joins TRBV7-9 to TRBJ1-3; D possibly corresponds to TRBD1 (5 bases). CDR1 and CDR2 from the germline V gene are SEHNR and FQNEAQ (reference sequence). CDR3 length: 15 amino acids. V gave up 7 bases and J gave up 3 bases, with 16 bases separating them.

The rearrangement links TRBV7-2 to TRBJ1-5; no clear D gene. Deletions cut 1 base from V and 4 bases from J, with 8 bases between. The CDR3 totals 14 residues. The V gene's germline CDR1 is SGHTA and CDR2 FQGNSA. The CDR3 region is CASSLGRLNQPQHF. The CDR3 nucleotides read TGTGCCAGCAGCTTAGGCAGGCTAAATCAGCCCCAGCATTTT.

The chain links TRBV7-9 to TRBJ1-1; D is uncertain. The CDR3 sequence is 14 residues long. V lost 3 bases to trimming and J lost 2 bases, with 10 bases between them. The germline gives CDR1 SEHNR, CDR2 FQNEAQ (reference sequence). DNA for the CDR3: TGTGCCAGCAGCTTGGTCAGAGTAAACACTGAAGCTTTCTTT. Its translation is CASSLVRVNTEAFF.

The J gene is TRBJ2-1, the V gene TRBV7-3; D is tentatively TRBD1 or TRBD2 (5 bases each). The CDR3 extends over 16 amino acids. Germline V lookup: CDR1 SGHTA, CDR2 FQGTGA. Deletions cut 4 bases from V and 4 bases from J, with 17 bases between. CDR3 protein: CASSSTGQREYNEQFF. CDR3 in DNA: TGTGCCAGCAGCTCCACGGGGCAGAGAGAGTACAATGAGCAGTTCTTC.

As DNA, the CDR3 is TGCAGTGCTAGTCCCGGACACCGAAACTATGGCTACACCTTC. Amino acids: CSASPGHRNYGYTF. The chain couples TRBV20-1 to TRBJ1-2, with D perhaps TRBD1 (5 bases). Germline values: CDR1 DFQATT, CDR2 SNEGSKA (reference sequence). V lost 3 bases to trimming and J lost 2 bases, with 13 bases between them. The CDR3 loop spans 14 amino acids.

The V gene is TRBV4-3, the J gene TRBJ2-1, with 9 nucleotides matching TRBD1. J lost 7 bases, V lost 6 bases, and 13 bases had no gene match. Germline loops: CDR1 LGHNA, CDR2 YSLEER. The length of the CDR3 is 16 residues. CDR3 nucleotides: TGCGCCAGCAGGCGCGACCGGGACAGGGTGGGAAATGAGCAGTTCTTC. The encoded protein is CASRRDRDRVGNEQFF.

The rearrangement joins TRBV4-3 to TRBJ2-1; TRBD1 agrees at 7 bases. CDR1 and CDR2 (germline): LGHNA, YSLEER. V shed 2 bases and J 2 bases; nucleotides not matched to a gene: 9. CDR3 length equals 17 residues. The CDR3 DNA sequence: TGCGCCAGCAGCCAACCCCGCGCTGGGACAGCCTACAATGAGCAGTTCTTC. Amino acids: CASSQPRAGTAYNEQFF.

The genes are TRBV4-2 and TRBJ2-2; D gene unclear. The CDR3 length is 16 residues. The V gene's germline CDR1 is LGHNA and CDR2 YNFKEQ. V lost 4 bases to trimming and J lost 2 bases, with 14 bases between them. The CDR3 sequence: CASSPPAARNTGELFF. Written as DNA, the CDR3 is TGTGCCAGCAGCCCACCCGCAGCGAGAAACACCGGGGAGCTGTTTTTT.

The rearrangement links TRBV7-9 to TRBJ2-1; no firm D call. The CDR3 extends over 12 amino acids. Between the trimmed V and J ends, which lost 5 bases and 6 bases, there was a span of 8 bases. The V gene's germline CDR1 is SEHNR and CDR2 FQNEAQ (reference sequence). The CDR3 loop is CASSMIVNEQFF. CDR3 sequence (DNA): TGTGCCAGCAGCATGATAGTCAATGAGCAGTTCTTC.

The rearrangement uses TRBV6-5 and TRBJ1-1; D is possibly TRBD1 (5 bases). In germline, CDR1 is MNHEY, CDR2 SVGAGI. Trimming removed 2 bases at V and 1 base at J, with 11 bases between. This CDR3 spans 15 amino acids. The CDR3 sequence: CASSYTYRKNTEAFF. CDR3 sequence (DNA): TGTGCCAGCAGTTACACCTACAGGAAGAACACTGAAGCTTTCTTT.

The chain carries TRBV27 and TRBJ2-1, with D tentatively TRBD2 (6 bases). V was trimmed by 7 bases and J by 4 bases, leaving 20 bases between them. The CDR3 has 16 residues. Germline CDR1 is MNHEY and CDR2 is SMNVEV (reference sequence). The CDR3 DNA is TGTGCCAGCAAACACCGGGGGAACGGGAGATACAATGAGCAGTTCTTC. Amino acids: CASKHRGNGRYNEQFF.

The chain links TRBV28 to TRBJ1-1; a weak D match, TRBD1 (5 bases). This CDR3 region has 12 residues. The germline CDR1 and CDR2 sequences are MDHEN and SYDVKM. Trimming removed 10 bases from V and 0 bases from J, with 9 bases in between. This CDR3 reads CATTGMNTEAFF. The DNA of the CDR3 is TGTGCCACCACAGGAATGAACACTGAAGCTTTCTTT. Full variable domain (rest looked up from reference TRBV28 and TRBJ1-1): DVKVTQSSRYLVKRTGEKVFLECVQDMDHENMFWYRQDPGLGLRLIYFSYDVKMKEKGDIPEGYSVSREKKERFSLILESASTNQTSMYLCATTGMNTEAFFGQGTRLTVV.

The V call is TRBV7-9, the J call TRBJ2-7; perhaps D is TRBD1 or TRBD2 (7 bases each). Germline CDR1 and CDR2: SEHNR and FQNEAQ (reference sequence). The germline V and J ends were trimmed by 3 bases and 6 bases, with 12 bases remaining between them. The CDR3 has 13 amino acids. CDR3 DNA: TGTGCCAGCAGCTTTACAGGGGAGGGCGAGCAGTACTTC. Amino acids: CASSFTGEGEQYF.

Concerning this clone itself: At one end, the junction sequence differs from germline, possibly due to a read error. The J gene is TRBJ2-1, the V gene TRBV7-7; 9 positions agree with TRBD2. Germline lookup yields CDR1 SSHAT and CDR2 FNYEAQ (reference sequence). This CDR3 is 15 amino acids long. CDR3 residues: CASSQTSGSYNEQFF. The CDR3 DNA is TGTGCTAGCAGCCAGACTAGCGGATCCTACAATGAGCAGTTCTTC.

The chain joins TRBV6-5 to TRBJ2-2, with D possibly being TRBD1 (6 bases). V dropped 5 bases and J dropped 6 bases, with 13 bases sitting between them. There are 14 residues in the CDR3. Germline-derived CDR1 and CDR2 are MNHEY and SVGAGI. CDR3 bases: TGTGCCAGCAGTAGTGACAGGAGCCCCGGGGAGCTGTTTTTT. Protein sequence: CASSSDRSPGELFF.

This clone occurred once. The chain carries TRBV7-3 and TRBJ2-2, with 7 bases matching TRBD2. V gave up 2 bases and J gave up 6 bases; unmatched junction bases: 3. Germline V CDR1 and CDR2: SGHTA, FQGTGA. The CDR3 length is 14 residues. CDR3 DNA: TGTGCCAGCAGCTTAGCTAGCGGACCCGGGGAGCTGTTTTTT. Residues: CASSLASGPGELFF.

Remarks on this clone: The same CDR3 arises from other DNA sequences in this sample as well. The V call is TRBV9, the J call TRBJ1-4, with D unresolved. Trimming left V 0 bases short and J 2 bases short, with 2 bases between. This CDR3 has 13 residues. Germline CDR1 is SGDLS and CDR2 is YYNGEE. The CDR3 DNA sequence: TGTGCCAGCAGCGTAGCGACTAATGAAAAACTGTTTTTT. Residues: CASSVATNEKLFF.

The chain is built from TRBV25-1 and TRBJ1-3; the D is unclear. The CDR3 has 13 amino acids. Germline V gene data show CDR1 as MGHDK and CDR2 as SYGVNS. Trimming cost V 3 bases and J 4 bases, with 7 bases left between them. The CDR3: CASSDSRGNTIYF. In nucleotides, the CDR3 is TGTGCCAGCAGTGATTCAAGGGGAAACACCATATATTTT.

The chain links TRBV6-5 to TRBJ2-2; D is unresolved. The CDR3 contains 15 residues. Germline CDR1 MNHEY, CDR2 SVGAGI. V was pared by 0 bases and J by 4 bases, with 9 bases between. The DNA of the CDR3 is TGTGCCAGCAGTTACTCAGGATCAAGCACCGGGGAGCTGTTTTTT. Protein: CASSYSGSSTGELFF.

This chain uses TRBV27 with TRBJ2-1; 7 bases match TRBD1. Germline loops: CDR1 MNHEY, CDR2 SMNVEV (reference sequence). With V trimmed by 5 bases and J by 2 bases, 9 bases remained unmatched. CDR3 length equals 16 residues. CDR3 sequence (DNA): TGTGCCAGCAGTCAGACACAGGGGCCGCCCTACAATGAGCAGTTCTTC. Translation: CASSQTQGPPYNEQFF.